A selection of T cell receptor beta chains follows, all from one sample in a study of cytomegalovirus exposure and HLA in healthy donors. Assay used: immunoSEQ multiplex PCR; TCRdb lists only in-frame clones, some missing. The table has about 120,000 clones, 65% to 80% seen once. The sample taken for sequencing was PBMCs. The receptors here all came from a man aged 55 to 70 in good health and CMV-seropositive. The CDR3 runs from the conserved cysteine through the conserved F or W. A D gene is named only where the DNA matches it firmly. Some rows mark clone size as missing; the rest say once, few, many or name a class of expanded clone.

v_gene	d_gene	abundance	j_gene	CDR3aa	CDR3nt
TRBV7-9	NA	NA	TRBJ1-1	CSSSPSVSNTEAFF	TGTTCCAGCAGCCCCAGCGTTTCGAACACTGAAGCTTTCTTT
TRBV19	NA	NA	TRBJ1-5	CASSIGSESQPQHF	TGTGCCAGTAGTATAGGCAGCGAAAGTCAGCCCCAGCATTTT
TRBV7-7	TRBD2	few	TRBJ2-1	CASSQTLAGGYNEQFF	TGTGCTAGCAGCCAGACCCTAGCGGGCGGTTACAATGAGCAGTTCTTC
TRBV2	NA	NA	TRBJ2-7	CASLLPLEGAGYEQYF	TGTGCCAGCCTGCTACCCTTGGAGGGGGCCGGCTACGAGCAGTACTTC
TRBV4-1	TRBD1	NA	TRBJ1-4	CASNGLLGTGATNEKLFF	TGCGCCAGCAACGGCTTACTTGGGACAGGTGCAACTAATGAAAAACTGTTTTTT
TRBV7-9	NA	NA	TRBJ2-5	CSSSSRDKESQETQYF	TGTTCCAGCAGCTCTCGGGACAAAGAATCCCAAGAGACCCAGTACTTC
TRBV9	TRBD1	few	TRBJ1-1	CASSTLTGGLTEAFF	TGTGCCAGCAGCACCTTGACAGGGGGCCTCACTGAAGCTTTCTTT
TRBV19	NA	NA	TRBJ2-7	CASRSHLSYEQYF	TGTGCCAGTAGGTCACACCTCTCCTACGAGCAGTACTTC
TRBV7-9	NA	NA	TRBJ1-1	CASSLGTVMNTEAFF	TGTGCCAGCAGCTTAGGGACAGTAATGAACACTGAAGCTTTCTTT
TRBV30	NA	NA	TRBJ1-3	CVWSQGLRNTIYF	TGTGTCTGGAGTCAGGGGTTGCGAAACACCATATATTTT
TRBV11-2	NA	NA	TRBJ2-3	CASSPDRTDTQYF	TGTGCCAGCAGCCCAGACAGGACAGATACGCAGTATTTT
TRBV19	TRBD2	NA	TRBJ2-1	CASSRGREDEQFF	TGTGCCAGTAGTAGAGGGAGGGAAGATGAGCAGTTCTTC
TRBV29-1	TRBD1	few	TRBJ1-2	CSVEVRQGAYTF	TGCAGCGTTGAGGTACGACAGGGAGCCTACACCTTC
TRBV5-1	NA	NA	TRBJ2-7	CASSLGLLGRLYEQYF	TGCGCCAGCAGCTTGGGTCTTCTGGGTCGACTCTACGAGCAGTACTTC
TRBV5-1	NA	NA	TRBJ2-5	CANQTGNGTQYF	TGCGCCAACCAAACAGGGAATGGGACCCAGTACTTC
TRBV5-1	NA	NA	TRBJ2-3	CASSLGGPDTQYF	TGCGCCAGCAGCTTGGGGGGGCCAGATACGCAGTATTTT
TRBV12-5	TRBD1	NA	TRBJ2-3	CASGLDPGQGTADTQYF	TGTGCTAGTGGTTTGGACCCGGGACAGGGGACCGCAGATACGCAGTATTTT
TRBV18	TRBD1	NA	TRBJ1-6	CASSLGTGGNSPLHF	TGTGCCAGCTCACTCGGGACAGGGGGAAATTCACCCCTCCACTTT
TRBV9	NA	NA	TRBJ1-1	CASSANRGGADTEAFF	TGTGCCAGCAGCGCAAACCGGGGAGGGGCGGATACTGAAGCTTTCTTT
TRBV4-1	TRBD2	NA	TRBJ2-1	CASSPGSGGHNEQFF	TGCGCCAGCAGCCCGGGGAGCGGGGGCCACAATGAGCAGTTCTTC
TRBV5-4	NA	NA	TRBJ2-3	CASSRDSDTQYF	TGTGCCAGCAGCCGGGACTCAGATACGCAGTATTTT
TRBV5-4	NA	NA	TRBJ2-1	CASSAGYRFYEQFF	TGTGCCAGCAGTGCGGGCTATAGATTCTATGAGCAGTTCTTC
TRBV5-1	TRBD1	NA	TRBJ1-1	CASSWGQGMANTEAFF	TGCGCCAGCAGCTGGGGACAGGGGATGGCGAACACTGAAGCTTTCTTT
TRBV10-3	NA	NA	TRBJ1-1	CAISRGPEAFF	TGTGCCATCAGCAGGGGTCCTGAAGCTTTCTTT
TRBV14	NA	NA	TRBJ2-7	CASSPLGRGYEQYF	TGTGCCAGCAGCCCCCTCGGCCGGGGCTACGAGCAGTACTTC
TRBV7-2	TRBD2	NA	TRBJ2-2	CASSSPRTSGDTGELFF	TGTGCCAGCAGCTCCCCCCGGACTAGCGGAGACACCGGGGAGCTGTTTTTT
TRBV2	NA	few	TRBJ1-3	CASSVRGAGNTIYF	TGTGCCAGCAGTGTTCGGGGGGCTGGAAACACCATATATTTT
TRBV10-3	TRBD2	NA	TRBJ2-1	CATGSRGISGRPNNEQFF	TGTGCCACCGGGTCGCGGGGGATTAGCGGGAGGCCCAACAATGAGCAGTTCTTC
TRBV5-1	NA	NA	TRBJ2-7	CASSLDPLSSYEQYF	TGCGCCAGCAGCTTGGACCCATTGAGCTCCTACGAGCAGTACTTC
TRBV5-1	NA	once	TRBJ1-1	CASSIGGSRNTEAFF	TGCGCCAGCAGCATCGGGGGTTCGCGGAACACTGAAGCTTTCTTT
TRBV5-6	NA	NA	TRBJ2-1	CASSLGSGFEQFF	TGTGCCAGCAGCTTGGGCAGCGGGTTTGAGCAGTTCTTC
TRBV5-4	TRBD1	NA	TRBJ1-6	CASSKGQGASNSPLHF	TGTGCCAGCAGCAAGGGACAGGGGGCCTCCAATTCACCCCTCCACTTT
TRBV5-1	NA	NA	TRBJ2-5	CASSLARVGQETQYF	TGCGCCAGCAGCTTGGCCCGGGTTGGGCAAGAGACCCAGTACTTC
TRBV19	NA	once	TRBJ1-5	CASSTLTVSNQPQHF	TGTGCCAGTAGTACCCTGACAGTTAGCAATCAGCCCCAGCATTTT
TRBV6-6	TRBD1	NA	TRBJ1-2	CASRARQGSNYGYTF	TGTGCCAGCAGGGCCAGACAGGGATCAAACTATGGCTACACCTTC
TRBV5-1	TRBD1	NA	TRBJ1-5	CASSSGTGGSGAQPQHF	TGCGCCAGCAGCTCTGGGACAGGGGGCTCAGGAGCCCAGCCCCAGCATTTT
TRBV7-3	NA	NA	TRBJ2-3	CASSVKTGTDTQYF	TGTGCCAGCAGCGTAAAAACAGGGACAGATACGCAGTATTTT
TRBV5-6	NA	NA	TRBJ1-1	CASSLPVRGNTEAFF	TGTGCCAGCAGCTTGCCGGTGCGGGGAAACACTGAAGCTTTCTTT
TRBV5-1	NA	NA	TRBJ1-1	CASSPQGLDTEAFF	TGCGCCAGCAGCCCCCAGGGATTGGACACTGAAGCTTTCTTT
TRBV13	TRBD2	NA	TRBJ2-1	CASSFSGGAGNEQFF	TGTGCCAGCAGCTTTAGCGGGGGGGCCGGCAATGAGCAGTTCTTC
TRBV7-9	NA	NA	TRBJ1-1	CASSLAAVPEAFF	TGTGCCAGCAGCTTAGCAGCGGTTCCCGAAGCTTTCTTT
TRBV7-2	NA	NA	TRBJ2-3	CASSYYTDTQYF	TGTGCCAGCAGTTACTACACAGATACGCAGTATTTT